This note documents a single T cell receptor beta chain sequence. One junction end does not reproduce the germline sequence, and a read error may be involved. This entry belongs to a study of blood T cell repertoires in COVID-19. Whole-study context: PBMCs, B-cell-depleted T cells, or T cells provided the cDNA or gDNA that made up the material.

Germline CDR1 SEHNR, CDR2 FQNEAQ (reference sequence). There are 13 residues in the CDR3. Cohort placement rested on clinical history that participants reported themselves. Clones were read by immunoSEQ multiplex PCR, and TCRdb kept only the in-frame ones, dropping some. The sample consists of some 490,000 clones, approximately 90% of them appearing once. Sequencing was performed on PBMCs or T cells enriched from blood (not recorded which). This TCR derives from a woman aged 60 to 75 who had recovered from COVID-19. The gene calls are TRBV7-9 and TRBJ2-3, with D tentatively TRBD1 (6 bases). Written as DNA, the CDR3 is TGTGCCAGCAGCTTAGGGGGGCAGGGGTCGCCCAATTTT. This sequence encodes CASSLGGQGSPNF.